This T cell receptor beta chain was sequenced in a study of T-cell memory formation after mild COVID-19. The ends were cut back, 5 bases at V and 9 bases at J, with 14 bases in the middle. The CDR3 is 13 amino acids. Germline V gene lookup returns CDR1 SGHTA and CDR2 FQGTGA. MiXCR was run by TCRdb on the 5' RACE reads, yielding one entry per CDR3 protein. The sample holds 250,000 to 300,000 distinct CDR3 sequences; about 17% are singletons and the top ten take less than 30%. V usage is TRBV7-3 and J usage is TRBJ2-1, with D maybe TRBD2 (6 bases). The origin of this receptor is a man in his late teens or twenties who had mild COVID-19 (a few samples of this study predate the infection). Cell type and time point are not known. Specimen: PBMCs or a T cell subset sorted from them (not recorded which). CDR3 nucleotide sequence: TGTGCCAGCAGCCCCATCGGGAGTGGTGAGCAGTTCTTC. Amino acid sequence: CASSPIGSGEQFF.